This is a list of T cell receptor beta chains from one sample in a study of CD8+ T cells in alopecia areata. This table comes from immunoSEQ multiplex PCR, and its TCRdb copy is limited to in-frame clones, with some not included. The sample includes about 160,000 clones, more than 75% of them seen just once. The input for sequencing was CD8+ T cells sorted from blood, taken at week 0. These receptors were obtained from a human donor with alopecia areata. CDR3s include the opening cysteine and the closing phenylalanine or tryptophan. D genes are given only for firm matches. Only some rows state a clone size, as once, few, many or a class for expanded clones.

clone_size j_call v_call d_call cdr3_nt cdr3_aa
- TRBJ2-1 TRBV27 TRBD1 TGTGCCAGCAGACAGCGCCTATTGACAGGGCTCTTCTTC CASRQRLLTGLFF
- TRBJ2-7 TRBV11-2 - TGTGCCAGCAGATTAACAGGCTACGAGCAGTACTTC CASRLTGYEQYF
- TRBJ2-2 TRBV27 TRBD2 TGTGCCAGCAGTCCCTACCCCGTTAGCGGGGGCCACACCGGGGAGCTGTTTTTT CASSPYPVSGGHTGELFF
- TRBJ1-2 TRBV29-1 - TGCAGCGTTGAACAGGGGCGTCAAGCTAACTATGGCTACACCTTC CSVEQGRQANYGYTF
- TRBJ2-7 TRBV9 - TGTGCCAGCAGCGTAGTCACGGGTGGGGAGCAGTACTTC CASSVVTGGEQYF
- TRBJ1-2 TRBV29-1 TRBD1 TGCAGCGTTGAGGGGGACAGGGTTAACTATGGCTACACCTTC CSVEGDRVNYGYTF
- TRBJ2-1 TRBV4-2 - TGTGCCAGCAGCCCGACAGACAATGAGCAGTTCTTC CASSPTDNEQFF
- TRBJ2-5 TRBV15 - TGTGCCACCAGCCCCGGCACGGGGACCCAGTACTTC CATSPGTGTQYF
- TRBJ2-5 TRBV7-9 TRBD2 TGTGCCAGCAGCCCTTGGGGGGACTACACCGCCTCGTTTTGGGAGACCCAGTACTTC CASSPWGDYTASFWETQYF
- TRBJ1-1 TRBV13 - TGTGCCAGCAGCTTAGGCCGGACACAGCATGAAGCTTTCTTT CASSLGRTQHEAFF
- TRBJ2-3 TRBV4-2 TRBD2 TGTGCCAGCAGCCAAGAAAACCCCGGACTAGCGGGGGTCTCAGATACGCAGTATTTT CASSQENPGLAGVSDTQYF
- TRBJ2-5 TRBV9 - TGTGCCAGCAGCGTCGGGACGGAACAAGAGACCCAGTACTTC CASSVGTEQETQYF
- TRBJ2-3 TRBV5-6 - TGTGCCAGCAGCTTGGGGGGCGCAGATACGCAGTATTTT CASSLGGADTQYF
once TRBJ2-7 TRBV7-6 - TGTGCCAGCAGCTTAGAGGCCCGTAGGGACGAGCAGTACTTC CASSLEARRDEQYF
- TRBJ2-3 TRBV9 - TGTGCCAGCAATAGCGGTAGCACAGATACGCAGTATTTT CASNSGSTDTQYF
once TRBJ2-7 TRBV11-2 - TGTGCCAGCAGCTTAGATCTAAACGGCTACGAGCAGTACTTC CASSLDLNGYEQYF
- TRBJ2-7 TRBV6-1 TRBD2 TGTGCCAGCACCCCGCGGACTAGCGGCTCCTACGAGCAGTACTTC CASTPRTSGSYEQYF